The present T cell receptor beta chain was sequenced within a study of shared clonotypes between healthy human individuals (dated by TCRdb to 2020 to 2022). Background for the entire study: The cohort included three men and a couple of women between 18 and 49 years of age. For each donor, three plates each were used for CD4 naive and CD4 memory, two plates were used for CD8 naive, and one plate was used for CD8 memory. Blood TCR repertoires of four to six healthy adults were deeply sequenced to estimate repertoire size and the extent of clonotype sharing between individuals. To increase sequencing depth and limit assay-specific biases, different laboratories used diverse techniques to prepare libraries and sequence TCR repertoires. Between about 0.8 and 9 billion PBMCs per donor were obtained by leukapheresis.

Using the deep immunoSEQ assay, multiplex PCR amplified TCR CDR3 regions from genomic DNA. Extracted genomic DNA from each cell subset was distributed evenly across all wells of several immunoSEQ 96-well plates, and each plate was treated as a replicate. For sorted subsets, each replicate PCR was loaded with 200 ng genomic DNA, equivalent to 25,000 to 35,000 T cell genomes. Purified libraries were measured with a Qubit 3.0 fluorometer, size-checked on a Bioanalyzer 2100, and measured again with the KAPA Library Quantification kit. Every immunoSEQ 96-well plate was sequenced on a separate single-read 150-cycle Illumina NextSeq 550 flow cell. As for the authors' bioinformatics: The immunoSEQ output contained only junctional sequences without quality scores, so filtering could not match that applied to full-length reads. Sequences were annotated with PyIR, a Python wrapper for IgBLAST v1.9, using IMGT germline references to assign V/J genes and CDR3. Any read was removed if the V/J assignment was weak (E-value above 1e-6), the CDR3 was missing, or the read contained stop codons, out-of-frame junctions, or ambiguous translated residues. V3J clonotypes were defined by identical inferred V gene, J gene, and CDR3 amino acid sequence. Percentage overlap between repertoires was calculated by dividing the number of shared unique clonotypes by the size of the smaller repertoire. Repertoire richness was assessed with RTK rarefaction, the Chao1 estimator, and Recon v2.1 estimates of unobserved clonotypes. OLGA was used to compute generation probabilities for all TCRbeta clonotypes that the gDNA method yielded from a handful of donors. As stored in TCRdb, this immuneACCESS dataset retains in-frame rearrangements with V and J assigned. A fraction of the clones does not appear; measured against another copy, unresolved V genes explain less than half of the discrepancy, and the remainder lacks a known reason. V, J and clone size derive from that table, while D and trimming were established from the DNA sequence. For this sample there are millions of clones; about 95% appear just once. Approximately 0.13% of the sample is held by the ten biggest clonotypes.

Healthy HIV-negative adults with no recently reported acute infections or vaccinations were included as donors. All donors were Caucasian adults living in Nashville, Tennessee, USA. Magnetic negative selection was used to enrich CD4+ T cells, after which naive cells were positively selected on CD45RA and the negative fraction became the memory subset. Blood was collected by leukapheresis, and PBMCs were isolated by Ficoll-Histopaque density gradient centrifugation and then cryopreserved in liquid nitrogen vapor phase. Purity and quantity of every magnetically sorted T cell population were checked by analytical flow cytometry. From each sorted fraction, genomic DNA was isolated and quantified by UV absorbance on a Nanodrop 2000c. Here is what the overall study found, with its caveats: Across a few donors, approximately 5% of naive CD4, 3% to 4% of naive CD8, 2% to 2.5% of memory CD4, and 0.4% of memory CD8 clonotypes were shared. Clonotypes shared by all four sorted-subset donors showed higher generation probabilities than non-shared clonotypes. Based on pairwise subsampling, the degree of clonotype sharing among donors was expected to be affected by sequencing depth. Estimated clonotype richness was generally larger for naive than for memory subsets. Sampling was restricted to blood, and TCR repertoires in tissue are likely to differ from TCR repertoires in blood. Incomplete sequencing was indicated by rarefaction of sorted-subset datasets, despite the large sequencing depth. Because the study included only a small number of donors, the genetic and exposure-history diversity represented was limited.

The sample holds one count of this clone. The antigen it recognizes is unknown. The input lacks base qualities; no much larger clone sits a single base away. Trimming takes 0 bases from V and 0 bases from J, and the germline ends sit 8 bases apart. Based on the germline V gene, the CDR1 and CDR2 sequences are ENHRY and SYGVKD. Measured from the cysteine to the phenylalanine, the CDR3 is 15 residues long. Here the CDR3 DNA is all that survives: 45 bases in frame from base 1. Sequencing was performed on naive CD4+ T cells sorted from blood. What the cell subset or site label conveys for this sample: CD45RA+ positively selected. The TCR sequence derives from a man aged 18-30 years in good health. This receptor chain uses TRBV10-3 and TRBJ1-1, with the D segment identity uncertain. The CDR3 corresponds to CAISESNTLNTEAFF. In nucleotides, the sequence is TGTGCCATCAGTGAGTCAAACACATTGAACACTGAAGCTTTCTTT.